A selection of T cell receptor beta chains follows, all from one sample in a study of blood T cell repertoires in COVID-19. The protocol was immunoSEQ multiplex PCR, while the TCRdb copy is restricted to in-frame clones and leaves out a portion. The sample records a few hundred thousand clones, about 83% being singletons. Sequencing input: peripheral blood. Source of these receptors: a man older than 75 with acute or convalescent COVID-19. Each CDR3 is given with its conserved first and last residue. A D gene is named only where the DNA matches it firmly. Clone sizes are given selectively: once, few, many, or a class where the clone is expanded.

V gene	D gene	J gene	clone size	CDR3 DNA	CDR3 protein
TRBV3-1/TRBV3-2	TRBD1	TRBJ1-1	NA	TGTGCCAGCAGCCAGGGGACAGGACCGGCGGGAGCTTTCTTT	CASSQGTGPAGAFF
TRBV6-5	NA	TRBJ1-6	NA	TGTGCCACCCGTAGGGGCGATTCACCCCTCCACTTT	CATRRGDSPLHF
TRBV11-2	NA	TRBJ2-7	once	TGTGCCAGCAGTTTCATTACTTCCCTCGGACTAACGAGCTCCTACGAGCAGTACTTC	CASSFITSLGLTSSYEQYF
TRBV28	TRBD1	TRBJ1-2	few	TGTGCCAGCAGTTGGACAGGGGCCCGGGGGTATGGCTACACCTTC	CASSWTGARGYGYTF
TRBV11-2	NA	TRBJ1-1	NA	TGTGCCAGCAGCTTAGTGCCGGGGACTGAAGCTTTCTTT	CASSLVPGTEAFF
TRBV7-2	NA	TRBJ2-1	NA	TGTGCCAGCAGCTACGAGGGGGGGAACAATGAGCAGTTCTTC	CASSYEGGNNEQFF
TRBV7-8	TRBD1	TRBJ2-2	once	TGTGCCAGCAGCCTCCACAGGGGGCTGAAATCTAACGGGGAGCTGTTTTTT	CASSLHRGLKSNGELFF
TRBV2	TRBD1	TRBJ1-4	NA	TGTGCCAGCAGCACAAGGGACAGGCTTAGTGAAAAACTGTTTTTT	CASSTRDRLSEKLFF
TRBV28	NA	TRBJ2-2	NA	TGTGCCAGCAGTTCGGGGAACACCGGGGAGCTGTTTTTT	CASSSGNTGELFF
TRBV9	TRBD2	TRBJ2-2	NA	TGTGCCGGCAGCCGGACTAGCGGGCCGAACACCGGGGAGCTGTTTTTT	CAGSRTSGPNTGELFF
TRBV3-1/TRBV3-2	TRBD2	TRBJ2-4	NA	TGTGCCAGCAGCCAAGGGGAGGGACTAGCTTTGGGTGCGTACTTC	CASSQGEGLALGAYF
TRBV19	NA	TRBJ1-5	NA	TGTGCCAGTAGCCGCCAAAAAGGACAGCGTAGCAATCAGCCCCAGCATTTT	CASSRQKGQRSNQPQHF
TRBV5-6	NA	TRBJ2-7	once	TGTGCCAGCAGCGGAACTTCTAGGGGTGGCTACGAGCAGTACTTC	CASSGTSRGGYEQYF
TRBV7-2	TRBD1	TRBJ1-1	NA	TGTGCCAGCAGCTTCACAGGGGGGTTGGCCACTGAAGCTTTCTTT	CASSFTGGLATEAFF
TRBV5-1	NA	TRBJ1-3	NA	TGCGCCAGCAGTCTGGAAGGGAGGGGAATGGGAAACACCATATATTTT	CASSLEGRGMGNTIYF
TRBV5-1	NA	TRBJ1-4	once	TGCGCCAGCAGCCACGCAAAAGGGGCGGGGGCCGGTACTAATGAAAAACTGTTTTTT	CASSHAKGAGAGTNEKLFF
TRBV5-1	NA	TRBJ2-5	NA	TGCGCCAGTGGGGAGGGGGTACAAGAGACCCAGTACTTC	CASGEGVQETQYF
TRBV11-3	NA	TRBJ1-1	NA	TGTGCCAGCAGCTTGAAGTCAGGCGCGAACACTGAAGCTTTCTTT	CASSLKSGANTEAFF
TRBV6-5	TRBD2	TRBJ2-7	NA	TGTGCCAGCAGACTAGCGGCGAACTACGAGCAGTACTTC	CASRLAANYEQYF
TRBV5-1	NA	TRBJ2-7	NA	TGCGCCAGCAGCTTCGGGTCAGGGGTTAACGAGCAGTACTTC	CASSFGSGVNEQYF
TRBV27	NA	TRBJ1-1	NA	TGTGCCAGCAGTTTTGCAGGGCAGGGTGAAGCTTTCTTT	CASSFAGQGEAFF
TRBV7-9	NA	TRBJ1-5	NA	TGTGCCAGCAGCTCCTCCCAAGGGGGCAATCAGCCCCAGCATTTT	CASSSSQGGNQPQHF
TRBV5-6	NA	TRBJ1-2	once	TGTGCCAGCAGCTCGGACAGACGAGGCTACACCTTC	CASSSDRRGYTF
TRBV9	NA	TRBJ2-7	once	TGTGCCAGCAGCGTTGGACAGTCAGATACCTACGAGCAGTACTTC	CASSVGQSDTYEQYF
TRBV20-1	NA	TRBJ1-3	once	TGCAGTGCTAGTGCCAGGGTTAATTCTGGAAACACCATATATTTT	CSASARVNSGNTIYF
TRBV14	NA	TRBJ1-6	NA	TGTGCCAGCAGCCCCGGATTGGGAGTGAATTCACCCCTCCACTTT	CASSPGLGVNSPLHF
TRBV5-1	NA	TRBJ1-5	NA	TGCGCCAGCAGCTTGGACGCTATTGAGAGCAATCAGCCCCAGCATTTT	CASSLDAIESNQPQHF
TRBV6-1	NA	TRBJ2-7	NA	TGTGCCAGCAGTGAAGCGCTGGCAGAACTATCCTACGAGCAGTACTTC	CASSEALAELSYEQYF
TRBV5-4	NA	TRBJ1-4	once	TGTGCCAGCAGCTTGGATCACATCGGGGAAAAACTGTTTTTT	CASSLDHIGEKLFF
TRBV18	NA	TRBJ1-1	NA	TGTGCCAGCTCACCCCAGGAGGCGAACACTGAAGCTTTCTTT	CASSPQEANTEAFF
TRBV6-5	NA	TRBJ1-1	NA	TGTGCCAGCAGTTACGGGCAGGGCAAGGCTTTCTTT	CASSYGQGKAFF
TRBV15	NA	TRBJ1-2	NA	TGTGCCACCAGCAGAGATCCGCGGGATGGCTACACCTTC	CATSRDPRDGYTF
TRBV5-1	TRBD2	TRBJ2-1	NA	TGCGCCAGCAGCTCCACTAGCGGGAGTTCCCACAATGAGCAGTTCTTC	CASSSTSGSSHNEQFF
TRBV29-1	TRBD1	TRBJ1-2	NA	TGCAGCGTTGACGACAGGGCGACTGACTATGGCTACACCTTC	CSVDDRATDYGYTF
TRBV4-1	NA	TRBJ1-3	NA	TGCGCCAGCAGCCAAGAGGGAACAGGCCTCTCTGGAAACACCATATATTTT	CASSQEGTGLSGNTIYF
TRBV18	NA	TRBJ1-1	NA	TGTGCCAGCTCACCTCCGACGGGCACTGAAGCTTTCTTT	CASSPPTGTEAFF
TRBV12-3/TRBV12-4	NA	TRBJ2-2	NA	TGTGCCAGCAGTCTGACAGAGACCGGGGAGCTGTTTTTT	CASSLTETGELFF
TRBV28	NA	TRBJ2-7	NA	TGTGCCAGCAGCAAAGGGGGGGGAGCGGCTTTCTACGAGCAGTACTTC	CASSKGGGAAFYEQYF
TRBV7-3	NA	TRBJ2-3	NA	TGTGCCAGCAGCTTTGGTCACAGAGATACGCAGTATTTT	CASSFGHRDTQYF
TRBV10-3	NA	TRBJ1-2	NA	TGTGCCATCAGTGAGTCGGCAGCTAACTATGGCTACACCTTC	CAISESAANYGYTF
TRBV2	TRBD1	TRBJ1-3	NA	TGTGCCAGCAGACCCACAGGGGGTGCTGGAAACACCATATATTTT	CASRPTGGAGNTIYF
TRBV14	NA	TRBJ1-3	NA	TGTGCCAGCAGCCAAGAGCGTGGGGCCCTAGGAAACACCATATATTTT	CASSQERGALGNTIYF
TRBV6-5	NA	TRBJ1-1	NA	TGTGCCAGCCGCCGACAGACTAACACTGAAGCTTTCTTT	CASRRQTNTEAFF
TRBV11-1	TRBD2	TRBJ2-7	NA	TGTGCCAGCAGCATTAGCGGGAGGGACCACGAGCAGTACTTC	CASSISGRDHEQYF
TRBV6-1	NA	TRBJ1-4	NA	TGTGCCAGCAGTGAAAGGCAGGGGTGGATCGAAAAACTGTTTTTT	CASSERQGWIEKLFF
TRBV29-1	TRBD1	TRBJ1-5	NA	TGCAGCGTTGAAACAGGGGCCGCCAATCAGCCCCAGCATTTT	CSVETGAANQPQHF
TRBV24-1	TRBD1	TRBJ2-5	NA	TGTGCCACCAGTGACCCGACAGGGGGGCAAGAGACCCAGTACTTC	CATSDPTGGQETQYF
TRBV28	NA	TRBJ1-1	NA	TGTGCCAGCAGTTTTTGGGAGGGAGCTTTCTTT	CASSFWEGAFF
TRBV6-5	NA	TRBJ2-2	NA	TGTGCCAGCAGTCTTCCGGGGTTCGGGGAGCTGTTTTTT	CASSLPGFGELFF
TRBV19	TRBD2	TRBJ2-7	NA	TGTGCCAGTAGTATAGGAAGACTAGCTGACTCCTACGAGCAGTACTTC	CASSIGRLADSYEQYF
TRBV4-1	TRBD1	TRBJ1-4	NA	TGCGCCAGCAGCCAAGCTGGGACAGGGTCCGAAAAACTGTTTTTT	CASSQAGTGSEKLFF